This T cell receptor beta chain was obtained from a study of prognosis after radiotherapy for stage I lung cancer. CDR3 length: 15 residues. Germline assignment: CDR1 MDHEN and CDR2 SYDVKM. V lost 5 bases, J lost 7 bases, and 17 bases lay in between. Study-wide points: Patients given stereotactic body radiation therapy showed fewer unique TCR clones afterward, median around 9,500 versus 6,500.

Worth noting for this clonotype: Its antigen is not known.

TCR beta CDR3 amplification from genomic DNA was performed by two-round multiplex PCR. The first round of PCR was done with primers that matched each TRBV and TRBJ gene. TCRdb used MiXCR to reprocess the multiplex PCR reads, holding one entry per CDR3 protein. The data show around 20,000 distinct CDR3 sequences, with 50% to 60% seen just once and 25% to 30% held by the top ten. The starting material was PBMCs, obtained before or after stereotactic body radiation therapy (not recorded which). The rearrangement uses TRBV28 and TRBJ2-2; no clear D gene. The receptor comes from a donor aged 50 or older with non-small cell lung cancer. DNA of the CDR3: TGTGCCAGCAGTGGTCCTGGGGTAGGAATCGGGGAGCTGTTTTTT. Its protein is CASSGPGVGIGELFF.